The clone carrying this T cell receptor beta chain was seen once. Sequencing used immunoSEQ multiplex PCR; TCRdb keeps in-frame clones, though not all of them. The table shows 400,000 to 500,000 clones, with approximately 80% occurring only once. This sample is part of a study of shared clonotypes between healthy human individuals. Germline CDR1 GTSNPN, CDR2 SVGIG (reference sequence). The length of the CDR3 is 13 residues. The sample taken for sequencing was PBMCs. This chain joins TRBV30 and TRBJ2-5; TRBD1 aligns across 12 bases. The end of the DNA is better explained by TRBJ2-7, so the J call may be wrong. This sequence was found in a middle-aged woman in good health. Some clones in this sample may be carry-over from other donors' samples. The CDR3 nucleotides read TGTGCCTTCCGGGACAGGGGGCACGACGAGCAGTACTTC. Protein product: CAFRDRGHDEQYF.